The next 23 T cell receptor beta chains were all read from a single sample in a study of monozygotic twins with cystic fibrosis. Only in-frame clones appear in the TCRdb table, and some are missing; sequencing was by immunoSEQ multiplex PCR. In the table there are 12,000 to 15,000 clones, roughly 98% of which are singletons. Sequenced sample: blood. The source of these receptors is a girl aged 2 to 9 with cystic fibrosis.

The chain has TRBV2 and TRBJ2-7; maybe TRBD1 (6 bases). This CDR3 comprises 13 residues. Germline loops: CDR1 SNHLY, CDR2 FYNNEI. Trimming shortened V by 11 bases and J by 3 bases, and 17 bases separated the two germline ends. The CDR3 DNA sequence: TGTGCCGGACAACGGGACACCTTCTACGAGCAGTACTTC. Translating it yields CAGQRDTFYEQYF.

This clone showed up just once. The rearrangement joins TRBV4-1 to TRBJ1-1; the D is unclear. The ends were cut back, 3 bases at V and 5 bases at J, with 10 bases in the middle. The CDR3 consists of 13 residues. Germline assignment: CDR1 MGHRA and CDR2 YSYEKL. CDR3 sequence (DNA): TGCGCCAGCAGCCAGCCGGAATGGACTGAAGCTTTCTTT. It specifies CASSQPEWTEAFF.

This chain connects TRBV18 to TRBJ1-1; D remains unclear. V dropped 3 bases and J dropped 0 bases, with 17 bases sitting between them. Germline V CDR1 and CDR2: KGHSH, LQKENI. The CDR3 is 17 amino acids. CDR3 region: CASSPLPRQDMNTEAFF. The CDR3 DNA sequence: TGTGCCAGCTCACCCCTTCCGCGACAAGACATGAACACTGAAGCTTTCTTT.

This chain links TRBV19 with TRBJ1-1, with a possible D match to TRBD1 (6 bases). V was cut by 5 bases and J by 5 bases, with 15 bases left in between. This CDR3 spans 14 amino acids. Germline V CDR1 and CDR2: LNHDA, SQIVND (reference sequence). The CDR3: CASSPTGRGTEAFF. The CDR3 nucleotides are TGTGCCAGTAGTCCGACAGGACGGGGAACTGAAGCTTTCTTT.

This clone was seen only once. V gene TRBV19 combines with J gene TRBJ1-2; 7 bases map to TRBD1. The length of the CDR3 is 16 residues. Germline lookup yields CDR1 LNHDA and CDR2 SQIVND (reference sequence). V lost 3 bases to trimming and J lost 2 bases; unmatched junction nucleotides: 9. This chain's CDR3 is CASSMEGAGENYGYTF. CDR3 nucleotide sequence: TGTGCCAGTAGTATGGAGGGGGCCGGTGAGAACTATGGCTACACCTTC.

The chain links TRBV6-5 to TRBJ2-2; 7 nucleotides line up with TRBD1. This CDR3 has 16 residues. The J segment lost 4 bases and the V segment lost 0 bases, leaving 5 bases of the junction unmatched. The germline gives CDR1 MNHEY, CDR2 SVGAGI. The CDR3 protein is CASSYSNRGGTGELFF. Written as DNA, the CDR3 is TGTGCCAGCAGTTACTCGAACAGGGGTGGCACCGGGGAGCTGTTTTTT.

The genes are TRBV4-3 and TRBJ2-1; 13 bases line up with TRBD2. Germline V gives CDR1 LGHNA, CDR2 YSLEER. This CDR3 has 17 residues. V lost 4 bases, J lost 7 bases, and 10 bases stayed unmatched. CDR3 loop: CASSPSIRLAGGNEQFF. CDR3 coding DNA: TGCGCCAGCAGCCCTTCGATACGACTAGCGGGAGGTAATGAGCAGTTCTTC.

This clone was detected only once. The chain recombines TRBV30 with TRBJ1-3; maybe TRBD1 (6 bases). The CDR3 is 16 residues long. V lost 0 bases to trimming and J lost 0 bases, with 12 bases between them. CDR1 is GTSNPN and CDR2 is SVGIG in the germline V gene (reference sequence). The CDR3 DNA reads TGTGCCTGGAGTGTGCCGGGGGGCCTCTCTGGAAACACCATATATTTT. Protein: CAWSVPGGLSGNTIYF.

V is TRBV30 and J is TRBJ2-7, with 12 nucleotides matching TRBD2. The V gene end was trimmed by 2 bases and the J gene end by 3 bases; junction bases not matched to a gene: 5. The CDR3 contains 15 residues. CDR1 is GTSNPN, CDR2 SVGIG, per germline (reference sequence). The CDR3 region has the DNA TGTGCCTGGAGTCTAGCGGGAGGGACACTCTACGAGCAGTACTTC. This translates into CAWSLAGGTLYEQYF.

The DNA for the CDR3 is TGCGCCAGCAGCATTACCCCTCACCAAGAGACCCAGTACTTC. It specifies CASSITPHQETQYF. This chain joins TRBV5-1 and TRBJ2-5; the D is unclear. V was cut by 4 bases and J by 0 bases, with 10 bases left in between. Germline V lookup: CDR1 SGHRS, CDR2 YFSETQ. This CDR3 region has 14 residues.

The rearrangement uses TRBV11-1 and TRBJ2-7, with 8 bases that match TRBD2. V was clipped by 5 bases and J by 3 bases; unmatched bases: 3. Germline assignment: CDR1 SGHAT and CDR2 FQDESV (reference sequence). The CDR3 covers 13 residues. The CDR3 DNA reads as TGTGCCAGCAGCCCCGCGGGGGGCTACGAGCAGTACTTC. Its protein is CASSPAGGYEQYF.

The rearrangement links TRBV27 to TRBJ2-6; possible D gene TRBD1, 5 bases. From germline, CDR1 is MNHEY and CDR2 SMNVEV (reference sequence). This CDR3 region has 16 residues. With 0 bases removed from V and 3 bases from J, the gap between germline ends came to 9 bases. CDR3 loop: CASSLSTVLGANVLTF. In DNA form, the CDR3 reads TGTGCCAGCAGTTTATCGACAGTTCTTGGGGCCAACGTCCTGACTTTC.

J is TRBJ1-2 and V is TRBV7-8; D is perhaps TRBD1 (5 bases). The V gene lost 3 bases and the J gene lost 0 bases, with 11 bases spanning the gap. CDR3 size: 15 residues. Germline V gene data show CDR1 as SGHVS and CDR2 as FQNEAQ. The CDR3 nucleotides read TGTGCCAGCAGCTTCTTAAGGGGAACTAACTATGGCTACACCTTC. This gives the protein CASSFLRGTNYGYTF.

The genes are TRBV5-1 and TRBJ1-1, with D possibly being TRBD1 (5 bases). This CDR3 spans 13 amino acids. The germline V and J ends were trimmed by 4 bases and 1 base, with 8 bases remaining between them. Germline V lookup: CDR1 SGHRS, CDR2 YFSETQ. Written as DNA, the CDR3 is TGCGCCAGCAGCCCTACAGGGAACACTGAAGCTTTCTTT. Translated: CASSPTGNTEAFF.

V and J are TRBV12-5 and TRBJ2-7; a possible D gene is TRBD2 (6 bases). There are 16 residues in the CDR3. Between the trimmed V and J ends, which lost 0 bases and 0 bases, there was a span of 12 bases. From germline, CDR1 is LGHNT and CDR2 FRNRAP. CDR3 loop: CASGLVLASVSYEQYF. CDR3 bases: TGTGCTAGTGGTTTGGTACTGGCTAGCGTCTCCTACGAGCAGTACTTC.

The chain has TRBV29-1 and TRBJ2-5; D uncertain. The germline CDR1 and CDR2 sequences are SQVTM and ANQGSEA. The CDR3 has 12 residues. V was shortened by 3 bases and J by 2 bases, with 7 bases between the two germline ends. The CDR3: CSVESGQETQYF. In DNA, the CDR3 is TGCAGCGTTGAGTCAGGACAAGAGACCCAGTACTTC.

CDR3 nucleotides: TGCGCCAGCAGCCAAGATCGGGTAGCAACGATCTATGGCTACACCTTC. Its translation: CASSQDRVATIYGYTF. This rearrangement joins TRBV4-1 to TRBJ1-2; D is unclear. V lost 0 bases to trimming and J lost 4 bases, with 15 bases between them. Per the germline V gene, CDR1 is MGHRA and CDR2 is YSYEKL. The CDR3 loop spans 16 amino acids.

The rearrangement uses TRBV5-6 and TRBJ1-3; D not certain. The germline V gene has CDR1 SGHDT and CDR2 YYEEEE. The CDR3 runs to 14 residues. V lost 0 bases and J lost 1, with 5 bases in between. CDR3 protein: CASSLGISGNTIYF. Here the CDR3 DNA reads TGTGCCAGCAGCTTGGGAATTTCTGGAAACACCATATATTTT.

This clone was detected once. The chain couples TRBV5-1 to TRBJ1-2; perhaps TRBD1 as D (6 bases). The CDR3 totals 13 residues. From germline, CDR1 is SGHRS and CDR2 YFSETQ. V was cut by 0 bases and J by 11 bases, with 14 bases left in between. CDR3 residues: CASSLGGTIGYTF. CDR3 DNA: TGCGCCAGCAGCTTGGGGGGGACAATCGGATACACCTTC.

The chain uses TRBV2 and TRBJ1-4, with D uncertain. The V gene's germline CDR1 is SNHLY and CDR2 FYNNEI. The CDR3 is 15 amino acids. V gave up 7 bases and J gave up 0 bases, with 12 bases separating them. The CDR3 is CASTSPGATNEKLFF. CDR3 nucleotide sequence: TGTGCCAGCACCTCGCCTGGCGCAACTAATGAAAAACTGTTTTTT.

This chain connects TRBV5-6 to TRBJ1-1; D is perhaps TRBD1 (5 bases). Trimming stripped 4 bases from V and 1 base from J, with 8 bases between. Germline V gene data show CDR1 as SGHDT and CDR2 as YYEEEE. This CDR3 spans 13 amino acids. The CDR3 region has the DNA TGTGCCAGCAGCACAGGCCCGAACACTGAAGCTTTCTTT. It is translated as CASSTGPNTEAFF.

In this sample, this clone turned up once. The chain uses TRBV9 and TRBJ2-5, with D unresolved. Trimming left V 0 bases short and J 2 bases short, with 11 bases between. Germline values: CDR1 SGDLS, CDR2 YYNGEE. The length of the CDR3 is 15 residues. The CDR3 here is CASSVAGVVQETQYF. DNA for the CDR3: TGTGCCAGCAGCGTAGCAGGTGTAGTGCAAGAGACCCAGTACTTC.

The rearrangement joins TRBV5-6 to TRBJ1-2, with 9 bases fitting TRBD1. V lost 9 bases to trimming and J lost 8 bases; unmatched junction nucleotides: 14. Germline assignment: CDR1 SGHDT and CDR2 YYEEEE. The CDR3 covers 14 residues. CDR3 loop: CATRTGAGNEGYTF. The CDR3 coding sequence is TGTGCCACGAGGACAGGGGCGGGAAACGAGGGCTACACCTTC.